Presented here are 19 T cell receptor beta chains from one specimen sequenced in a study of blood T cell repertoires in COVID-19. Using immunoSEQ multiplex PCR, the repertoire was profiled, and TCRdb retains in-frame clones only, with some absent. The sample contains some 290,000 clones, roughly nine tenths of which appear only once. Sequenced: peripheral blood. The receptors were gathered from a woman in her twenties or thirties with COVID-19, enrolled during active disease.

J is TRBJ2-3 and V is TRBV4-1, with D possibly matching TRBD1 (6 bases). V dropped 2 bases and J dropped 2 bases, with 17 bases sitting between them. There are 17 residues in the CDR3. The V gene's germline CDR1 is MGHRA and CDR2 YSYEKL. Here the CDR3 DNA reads TGCGCCAGCAGCCAATATGGGGACATCTCCTTCACAGATACGCAGTATTTT. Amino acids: CASSQYGDISFTDTQYF.

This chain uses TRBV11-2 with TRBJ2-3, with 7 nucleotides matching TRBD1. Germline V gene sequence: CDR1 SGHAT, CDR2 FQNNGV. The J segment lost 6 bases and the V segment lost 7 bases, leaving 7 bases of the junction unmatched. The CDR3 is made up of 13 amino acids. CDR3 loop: CASTPGGWDTQYF. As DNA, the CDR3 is TGTGCCAGCACTCCAGGGGGATGGGATACGCAGTATTTT.

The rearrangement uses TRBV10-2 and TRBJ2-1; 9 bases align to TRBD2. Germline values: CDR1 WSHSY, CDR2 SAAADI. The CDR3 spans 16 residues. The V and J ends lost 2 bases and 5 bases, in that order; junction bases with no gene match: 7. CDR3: CASSEVSGGRDNEQFF. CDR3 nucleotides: TGCGCCAGCAGTGAGGTTAGCGGGGGACGAGACAATGAGCAGTTCTTC.

The CDR3, as DNA: TGTGCCACCAGTGATTTGGCCAGCGGGGGGGCCGGGGGCCAAGAGACCCAGTACTTC. It encodes CATSDLASGGAGGQETQYF. The rearrangement uses TRBV24-1 and TRBJ2-5, with TRBD2 identical over 10 bases. The CDR3 covers 19 residues. Germline CDR1 is KGHDR and CDR2 is SFDVKD. J was trimmed by 1 base and V by 0 bases; bases with no gene match: 10.

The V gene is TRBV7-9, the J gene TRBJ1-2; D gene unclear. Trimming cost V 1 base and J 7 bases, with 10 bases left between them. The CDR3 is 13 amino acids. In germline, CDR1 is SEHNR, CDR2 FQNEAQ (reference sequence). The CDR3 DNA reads TGTGCCAGCAGCTTAGGAGGAGTGCGTGGCTACACCTTC. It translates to CASSLGGVRGYTF.

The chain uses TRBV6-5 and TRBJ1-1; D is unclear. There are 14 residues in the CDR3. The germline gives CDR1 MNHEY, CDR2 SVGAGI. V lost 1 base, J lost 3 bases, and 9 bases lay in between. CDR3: CASSYYLPYTEAFF. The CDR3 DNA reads TGTGCCAGCAGTTACTATCTCCCCTACACTGAAGCTTTCTTT.

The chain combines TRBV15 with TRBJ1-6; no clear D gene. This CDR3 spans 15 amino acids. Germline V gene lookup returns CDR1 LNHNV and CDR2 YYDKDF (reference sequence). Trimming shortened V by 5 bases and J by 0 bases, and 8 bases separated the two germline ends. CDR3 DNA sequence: TGTGCCACCAGCCCCCACAGCTCCTATAATTCACCCCTCCACTTT. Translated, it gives CATSPHSSYNSPLHF.

This chain's CDR3 is CASSWGPNTEAFF. CDR3 DNA sequence: TGTGCCAGCAGCTGGGGCCCGAACACTGAAGCTTTCTTT. This chain uses TRBV13 with TRBJ1-1, with a tentative D call TRBD1 (5 bases). This CDR3 is 13 amino acids long. The V end was cut by 4 bases, the J end by 1 base, with 7 bases between. Germline assignment: CDR1 PRHDT and CDR2 FYEKMQ (reference sequence). The full variable domain, completed using reference TRBV13 and TRBJ1-1, is AAGVIQSPRHLIKEKRETATLKCYPIPRHDTVYWYQQGPGQDPQFLISFYEKMQSDKGSIPDRFSAQQFSDYHSELNMSSLELGDSALYFCASSWGPNTEAFFGQGTRLTVV.

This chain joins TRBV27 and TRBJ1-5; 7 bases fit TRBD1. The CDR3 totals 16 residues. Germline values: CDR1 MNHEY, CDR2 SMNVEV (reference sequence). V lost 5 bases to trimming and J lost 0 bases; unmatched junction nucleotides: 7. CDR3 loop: CASSPQDRASNQPQHF. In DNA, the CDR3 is TGTGCCAGCAGTCCCCAAGACAGGGCTAGCAATCAGCCCCAGCATTTT.

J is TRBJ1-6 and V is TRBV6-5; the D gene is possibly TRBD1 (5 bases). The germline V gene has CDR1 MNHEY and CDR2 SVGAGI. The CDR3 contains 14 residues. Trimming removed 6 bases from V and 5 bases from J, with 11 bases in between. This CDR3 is CASRQELNNSPLHF. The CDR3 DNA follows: TGTGCCAGCAGACAGGAACTTAATAATTCACCCCTCCACTTT.

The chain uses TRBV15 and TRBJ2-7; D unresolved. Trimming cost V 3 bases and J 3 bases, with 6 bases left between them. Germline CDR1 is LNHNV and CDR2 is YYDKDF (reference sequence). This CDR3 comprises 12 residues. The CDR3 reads CATSSQDYEQYF. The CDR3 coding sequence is TGTGCCACCAGCAGTCAGGACTACGAGCAGTACTTC.

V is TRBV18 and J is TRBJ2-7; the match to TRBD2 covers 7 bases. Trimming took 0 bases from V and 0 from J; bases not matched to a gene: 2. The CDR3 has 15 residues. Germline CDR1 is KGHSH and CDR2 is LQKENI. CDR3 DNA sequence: TGTGCCAGCTCACCACCGGCGGGGGTCTCCTACGAGCAGTACTTC. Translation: CASSPPAGVSYEQYF.

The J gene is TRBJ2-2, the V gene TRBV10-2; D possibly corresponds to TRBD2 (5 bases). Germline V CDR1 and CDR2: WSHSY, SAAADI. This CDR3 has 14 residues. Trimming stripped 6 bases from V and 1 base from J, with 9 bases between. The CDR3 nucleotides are TGCGCCAGCAGACCCAGCGGGAACACCGGGGAGCTGTTTTTT. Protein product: CASRPSGNTGELFF.

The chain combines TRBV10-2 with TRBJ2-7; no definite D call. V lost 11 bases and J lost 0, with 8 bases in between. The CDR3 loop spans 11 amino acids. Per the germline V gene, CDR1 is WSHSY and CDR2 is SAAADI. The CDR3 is CAVSPSYEQYF. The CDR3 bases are TGCGCCGTTTCTCCCTCCTACGAGCAGTACTTC.

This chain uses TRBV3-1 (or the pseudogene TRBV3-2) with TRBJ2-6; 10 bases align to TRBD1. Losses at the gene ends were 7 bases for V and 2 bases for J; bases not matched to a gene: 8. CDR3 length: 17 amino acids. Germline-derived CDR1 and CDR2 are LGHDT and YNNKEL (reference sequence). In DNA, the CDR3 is TGTGCCAGCACCGACGGGACAGGGGTAACTGGGGCCAACGTCCTGACTTTC. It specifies CASTDGTGVTGANVLTF.

In DNA form, the CDR3 reads TGTGCCAGCAGCGGATCGACAGGGGGTGGCTACACCTTC. This translates into CASSGSTGGGYTF. J is TRBJ1-2 and V is TRBV5-5, with 9 bases aligning to TRBD1. The germline CDR1 and CDR2 sequences are SGHKS and YYEKEE (reference sequence). The CDR3 has 13 residues. V shed 4 bases, J shed 7 bases, and the junction held 5 bases outside the gene matches.

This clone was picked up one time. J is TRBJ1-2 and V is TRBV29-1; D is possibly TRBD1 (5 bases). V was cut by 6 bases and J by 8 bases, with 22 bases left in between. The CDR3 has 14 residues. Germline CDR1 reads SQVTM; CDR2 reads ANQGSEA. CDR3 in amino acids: CSVPRGGALGGYTF. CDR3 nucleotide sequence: TGCAGCGTCCCACGGGGAGGGGCGCTTGGGGGCTACACCTTC.

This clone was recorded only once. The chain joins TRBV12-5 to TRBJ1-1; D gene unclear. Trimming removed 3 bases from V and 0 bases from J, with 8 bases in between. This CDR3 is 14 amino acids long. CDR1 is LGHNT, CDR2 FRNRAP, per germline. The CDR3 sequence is CASGLGGLNTEAFF. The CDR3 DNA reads TGTGCTAGTGGTTTAGGAGGGTTGAACACTGAAGCTTTCTTT.

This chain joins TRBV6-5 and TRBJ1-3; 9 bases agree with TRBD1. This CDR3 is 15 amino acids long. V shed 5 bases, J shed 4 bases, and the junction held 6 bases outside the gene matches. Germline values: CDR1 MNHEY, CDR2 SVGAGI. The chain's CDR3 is CASSTQGAPGNTIYF. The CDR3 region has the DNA TGTGCCAGCAGTACACAGGGGGCGCCGGGAAACACCATATATTTT.